Listed below are T cell receptor beta chains from one sample, sequenced in a study of blood T cells in healthy people across ages. Each CDR3 protein is one row after TCRdb ran MiXCR on the 5' RACE reads. The sample contains some 800,000 distinct CDR3 sequences, roughly 25% of which appear only once. These data were also filed under a second study, of T cells of mothers and their children.

The sequencing sample was made of blood. These receptors were collected from a boy younger than 18 in good health. The conserved cysteine and the conserved F or W are not part of the CDR3 here. The order of the fields is CDR3 protein, CDR3 length, V gene, J gene.

cdr3_aa: ASSIRDGYT
cdr3_length: 9
v_call: TRBV19
j_call: TRBJ1-2

cdr3_aa: SASGLASGRIDTQY
cdr3_length: 14
v_call: TRBV20-1
j_call: TRBJ2-3

cdr3_aa: ASSPPGTGDSEQY
cdr3_length: 13
v_call: TRBV18
j_call: TRBJ2-5

cdr3_aa: ASIPLSLNENIQY
cdr3_length: 13
v_call: TRBV2
j_call: TRBJ2-4

cdr3_aa: SARGGGGVETQY
cdr3_length: 12
v_call: TRBV20-1
j_call: TRBJ2-5

cdr3_aa: ASSLGTSHKRTDTQY
cdr3_length: 15
v_call: TRBV28
j_call: TRBJ2-3

cdr3_aa: ASSSSGTAEKLF
cdr3_length: 12
v_call: TRBV7-2
j_call: TRBJ1-4

cdr3_aa: ASSGGQVPYGYT
cdr3_length: 12
v_call: TRBV6-1
j_call: TRBJ1-2

cdr3_aa: ASSLQVVSGGREDGYT
cdr3_length: 16
v_call: TRBV7-9
j_call: TRBJ1-2

cdr3_aa: ASSKAGDRVKNIQY
cdr3_length: 14
v_call: TRBV21-1
j_call: TRBJ2-4

cdr3_aa: ASSQDRSGGLPTDTQY
cdr3_length: 16
v_call: TRBV14
j_call: TRBJ2-3

cdr3_aa: ASSPGQPFGYT
cdr3_length: 11
v_call: TRBV5-5
j_call: TRBJ1-2

cdr3_aa: ASGNRGEKLF
cdr3_length: 10
v_call: TRBV19
j_call: TRBJ1-4

cdr3_aa: AGIRDRTGNQPQH
cdr3_length: 13
v_call: TRBV6-1
j_call: TRBJ1-5

cdr3_aa: ASSLSPSTDSTEAF
cdr3_length: 14
v_call: TRBV5-1
j_call: TRBJ1-1

cdr3_aa: AWSPGLTNEKLF
cdr3_length: 12
v_call: TRBV30
j_call: TRBJ1-4

cdr3_aa: ASSPPTSGDVYNEQF
cdr3_length: 15
v_call: TRBV5-1
j_call: TRBJ2-1

cdr3_aa: ASSRYVIMYGYT
cdr3_length: 12
v_call: TRBV4-1
j_call: TRBJ1-2

cdr3_aa: SIGQLYEQY
cdr3_length: 9
v_call: TRBV20-1
j_call: TRBJ2-7

cdr3_aa: SAGTSGGQDTQY
cdr3_length: 12
v_call: TRBV20-1
j_call: TRBJ2-3

cdr3_aa: ASSPLGGGGTDTQY
cdr3_length: 14
v_call: TRBV18
j_call: TRBJ2-3

cdr3_aa: ASSPGGGHNPYEQY
cdr3_length: 14
v_call: TRBV28
j_call: TRBJ2-7

cdr3_aa: ASVPTGFYGYT
cdr3_length: 11
v_call: TRBV6-6
j_call: TRBJ1-2

cdr3_aa: ASSDWGHGGANVLT
cdr3_length: 14
v_call: TRBV12-3/TRBV12-4
j_call: TRBJ2-6

cdr3_aa: ASSSGQGEYNEQF
cdr3_length: 13
v_call: TRBV7-3
j_call: -

cdr3_aa: ASSYRPRNSPLH
cdr3_length: 12
v_call: TRBV6-6
j_call: TRBJ1-6

cdr3_aa: ASSLGYGTDGYT
cdr3_length: 12
v_call: TRBV7-8
j_call: TRBJ1-2

cdr3_aa: ARAGQGLVVWSYEQY
cdr3_length: 15
v_call: TRBV7-4
j_call: -

cdr3_aa: ASSETALGTTNEKLF
cdr3_length: 15
v_call: TRBV9
j_call: TRBJ1-4

cdr3_aa: ASSFGETYEQY
cdr3_length: 11
v_call: TRBV7-9
j_call: TRBJ2-7

cdr3_aa: AWSTLEKLF
cdr3_length: 9
v_call: TRBV30
j_call: TRBJ1-4

cdr3_aa: ASSQVGGQPQH
cdr3_length: 11
v_call: TRBV4-3
j_call: TRBJ1-5

cdr3_aa: ASSLSGLQGDEQY
cdr3_length: 13
v_call: TRBV11-1
j_call: TRBJ2-7

cdr3_aa: ASSYLASGAYNEQF
cdr3_length: 14
v_call: TRBV6-6
j_call: TRBJ2-1

cdr3_aa: AISETSGNTIY
cdr3_length: 11
v_call: TRBV10-3
j_call: TRBJ1-3

cdr3_aa: ASSHSVASGYNEQF
cdr3_length: 14
v_call: TRBV14
j_call: TRBJ2-1

cdr3_aa: ASSFSSNTGELF
cdr3_length: 12
v_call: TRBV5-5
j_call: TRBJ2-2